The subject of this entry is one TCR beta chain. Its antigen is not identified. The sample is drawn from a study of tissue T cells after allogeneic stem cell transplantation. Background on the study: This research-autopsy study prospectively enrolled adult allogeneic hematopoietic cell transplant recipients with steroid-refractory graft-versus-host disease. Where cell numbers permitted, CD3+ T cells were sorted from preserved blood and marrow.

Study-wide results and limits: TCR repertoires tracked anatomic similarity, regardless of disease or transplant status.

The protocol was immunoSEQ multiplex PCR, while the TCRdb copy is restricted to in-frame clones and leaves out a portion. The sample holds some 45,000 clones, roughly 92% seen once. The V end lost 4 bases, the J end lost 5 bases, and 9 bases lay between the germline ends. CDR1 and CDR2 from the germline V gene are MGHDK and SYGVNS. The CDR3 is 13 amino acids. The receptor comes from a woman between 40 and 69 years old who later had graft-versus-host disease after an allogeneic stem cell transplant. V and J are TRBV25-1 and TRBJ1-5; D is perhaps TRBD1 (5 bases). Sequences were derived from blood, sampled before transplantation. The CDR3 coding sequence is TGTGCCAGCAGTGGACAGTCCCATCAGCCCCAGCATTTT. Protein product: CASSGQSHQPQHF.